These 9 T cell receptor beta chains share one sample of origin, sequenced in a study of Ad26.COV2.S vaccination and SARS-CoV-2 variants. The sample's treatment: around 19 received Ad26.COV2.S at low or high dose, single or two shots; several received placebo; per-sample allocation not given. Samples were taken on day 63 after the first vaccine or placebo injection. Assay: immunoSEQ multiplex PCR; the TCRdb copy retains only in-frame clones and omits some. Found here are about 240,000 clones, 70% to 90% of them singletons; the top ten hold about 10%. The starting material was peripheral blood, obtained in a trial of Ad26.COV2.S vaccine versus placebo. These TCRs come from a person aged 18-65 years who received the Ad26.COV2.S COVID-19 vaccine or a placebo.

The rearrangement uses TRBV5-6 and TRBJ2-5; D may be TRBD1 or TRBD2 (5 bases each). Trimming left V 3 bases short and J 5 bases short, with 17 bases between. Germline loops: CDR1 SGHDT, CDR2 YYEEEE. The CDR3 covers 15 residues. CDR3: CASSYGAKSGETQYF. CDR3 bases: TGTGCCAGCAGCTACGGGGCAAAAAGTGGTGAGACCCAGTACTTC. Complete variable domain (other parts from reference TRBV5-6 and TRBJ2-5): DAGVTQSPTHLIKTRGQQVTLRCSPKSGHDTVSWYQQALGQGPQFIFQYYEEEERQRGNFPDRFSGHQFPNYSSELNVNALLLGDSALYLCASSYGAKSGETQYFGPGTRLLVL.

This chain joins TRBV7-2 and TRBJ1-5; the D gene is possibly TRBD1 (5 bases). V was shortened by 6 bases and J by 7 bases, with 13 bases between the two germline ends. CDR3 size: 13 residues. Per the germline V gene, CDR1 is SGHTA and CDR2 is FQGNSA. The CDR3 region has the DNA TGTGCCAGCAGTTTTGTCCGGGGCCAGCCCCAGCATTTT. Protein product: CASSFVRGQPQHF.

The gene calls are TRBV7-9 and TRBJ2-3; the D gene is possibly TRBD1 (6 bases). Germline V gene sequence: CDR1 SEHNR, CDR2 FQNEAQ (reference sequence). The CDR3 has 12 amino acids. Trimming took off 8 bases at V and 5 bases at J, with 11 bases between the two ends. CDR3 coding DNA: TGTGCCAGCGGTTGGGGGCGAGATACGCAGTATTTT. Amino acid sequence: CASGWGRDTQYF.

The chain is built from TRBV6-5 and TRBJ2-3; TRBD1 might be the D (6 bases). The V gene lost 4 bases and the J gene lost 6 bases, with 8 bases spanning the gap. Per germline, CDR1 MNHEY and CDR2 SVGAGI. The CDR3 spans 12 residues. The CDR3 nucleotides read TGTGCCAGCAGTTCGACAGGTGATACGCAGTATTTT. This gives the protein CASSSTGDTQYF.

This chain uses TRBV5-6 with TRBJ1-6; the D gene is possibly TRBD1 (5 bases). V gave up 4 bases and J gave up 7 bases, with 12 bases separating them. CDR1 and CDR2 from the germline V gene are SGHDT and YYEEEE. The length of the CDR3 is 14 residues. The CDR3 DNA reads TGTGCCAGCAGCCCGGGGCTAGGGAATTCACCCCTCCACTTT. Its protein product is CASSPGLGNSPLHF.

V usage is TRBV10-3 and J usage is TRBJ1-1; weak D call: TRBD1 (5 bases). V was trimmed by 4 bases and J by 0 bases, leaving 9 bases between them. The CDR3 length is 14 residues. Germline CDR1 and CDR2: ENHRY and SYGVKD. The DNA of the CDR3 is TGTGCCATCAGTGGGGGACGGTTGAACACTGAAGCTTTCTTT. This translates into CAISGGRLNTEAFF.

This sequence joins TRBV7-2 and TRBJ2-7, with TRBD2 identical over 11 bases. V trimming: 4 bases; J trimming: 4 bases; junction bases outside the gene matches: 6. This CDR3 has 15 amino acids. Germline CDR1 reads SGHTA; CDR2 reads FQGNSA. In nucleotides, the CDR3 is TGTGCCAGCAGCTCTTCTAGCGGGGGGAAATACGAGCAGTACTTC. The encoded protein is CASSSSSGGKYEQYF.

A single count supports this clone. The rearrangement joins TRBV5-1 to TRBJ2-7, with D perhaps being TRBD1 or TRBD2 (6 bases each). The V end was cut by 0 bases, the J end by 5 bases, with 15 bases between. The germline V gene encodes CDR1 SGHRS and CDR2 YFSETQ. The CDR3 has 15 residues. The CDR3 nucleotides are TGCGCCAGCAGCTTGGGGCCGGGGGCGAGAGACGAGCAGTACTTC. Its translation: CASSLGPGARDEQYF.

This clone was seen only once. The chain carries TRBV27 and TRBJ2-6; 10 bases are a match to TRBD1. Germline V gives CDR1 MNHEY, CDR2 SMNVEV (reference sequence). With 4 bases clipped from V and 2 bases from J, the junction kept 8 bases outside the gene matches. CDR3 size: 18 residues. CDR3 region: CASSSPGQGIPGANVLTF. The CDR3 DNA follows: TGTGCCAGCAGTTCCCCGGGACAGGGGATCCCTGGGGCCAACGTCCTGACTTTC.